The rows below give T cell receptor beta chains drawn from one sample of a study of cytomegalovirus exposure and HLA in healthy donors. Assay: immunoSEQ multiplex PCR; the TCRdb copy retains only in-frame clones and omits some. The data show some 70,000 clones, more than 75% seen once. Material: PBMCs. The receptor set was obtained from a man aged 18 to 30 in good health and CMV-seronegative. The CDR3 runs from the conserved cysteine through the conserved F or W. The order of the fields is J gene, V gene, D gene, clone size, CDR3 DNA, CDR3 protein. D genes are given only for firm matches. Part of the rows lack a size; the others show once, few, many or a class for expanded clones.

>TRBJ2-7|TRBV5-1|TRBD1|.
TGCGCCAGCAGCCCAGGGACAGACAGAAACGAGCAGTACTTC
CASSPGTDRNEQYF
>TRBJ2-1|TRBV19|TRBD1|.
TGTGCCAGTAGTATGCCCCGGGACAGGGCGGCAATTGAGCAGTTCTTC
CASSMPRDRAAIEQFF
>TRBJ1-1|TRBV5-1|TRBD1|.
TGCGCCAGCAGCCGGGAAGGGACAGGGGGGATTTTGGAGAACACTGAAGCTTTCTTT
CASSREGTGGILENTEAFF
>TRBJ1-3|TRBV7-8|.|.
TGTGCCAGCTCCGGGGGGAACTTGGGGGGAAACACCATATATTTT
CASSGGNLGGNTIYF
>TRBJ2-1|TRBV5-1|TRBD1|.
TGCGCCAGCAGCTTGCGCCGGGACAGGGATTACAATGAGCAGTTCTTC
CASSLRRDRDYNEQFF
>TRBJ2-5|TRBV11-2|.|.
TGTGCCAGCAGGAAGTCGGGACTCCAAGAGACCCAGTACTTC
CASRKSGLQETQYF
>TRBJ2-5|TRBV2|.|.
TGTGCCAGCACTAAAAGGGGGGAGACCCAGTACTTC
CASTKRGETQYF
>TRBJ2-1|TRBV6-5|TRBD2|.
TGTGCCAGCAGTTACGTCGGGGGGAGCTCCTACAATGAGCAGTTCTTC
CASSYVGGSSYNEQFF
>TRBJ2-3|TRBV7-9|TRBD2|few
TGTGCCAGCAGCTTAACTAGCGGTAGCACAGATACGCAGTATTTT
CASSLTSGSTDTQYF
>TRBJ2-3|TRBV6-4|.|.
TGTGCCAGCAGTCGGACTCGCGACCCGAGGACGCAGTATTTT
CASSRTRDPRTQYF
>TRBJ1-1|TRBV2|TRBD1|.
TGTGCCAGCAGTGACTGGACAGGCGGTACTGAAGCTTTCTTT
CASSDWTGGTEAFF
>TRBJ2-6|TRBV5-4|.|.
TGTGCCAGCAGCGTGAGAGGGGGAGGGGCCAACGTCCTGACTTTC
CASSVRGGGANVLTF
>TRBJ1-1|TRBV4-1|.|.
TGCGCCAGCAGCCAGAACAGGGTGGGGGACACTGAAGCTTTCTTT
CASSQNRVGDTEAFF
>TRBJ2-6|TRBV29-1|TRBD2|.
TGCAGCGTTGGACTGGGGAGGGGATCCCGGTCTGGGGCCAACGTCCTGACTTTC
CSVGLGRGSRSGANVLTF
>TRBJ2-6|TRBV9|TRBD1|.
TGTGCCAGCAGCAAGCGGACAGGGCTTTCTGGGGCCAACGTCCTGACTTTC
CASSKRTGLSGANVLTF
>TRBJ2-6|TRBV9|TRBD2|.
TGTGCCAGCAGCGTAGCCGGCGGGGGGGCCTCTGGGGCCAACGTCCTGACTTTC
CASSVAGGGASGANVLTF
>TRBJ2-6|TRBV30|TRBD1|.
TGTGCCTACACCGGGACAGGGGACACTGGGGCCAACGTCCTGACTTTC
CAYTGTGDTGANVLTF
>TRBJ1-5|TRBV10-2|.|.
TGCGCCAGCAAGGGGGGGAATAGCAATCAGCCCCAGCATTTT
CASKGGNSNQPQHF
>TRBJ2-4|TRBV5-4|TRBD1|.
TGTGCCAGCAGCTCGCTACAGGGGCCACTAGCCAAAAACATTCAGTACTTC
CASSSLQGPLAKNIQYF
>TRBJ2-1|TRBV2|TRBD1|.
TGTGCCAGCAGCAGGACAGGGACCTACAATGAGCAGTTCTTC
CASSRTGTYNEQFF
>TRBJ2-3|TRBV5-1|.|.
TGCGCCAGCAGCTTGGGACAGCCCACAGATACGCAGTATTTT
CASSLGQPTDTQYF
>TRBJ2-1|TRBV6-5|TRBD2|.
TGTGCCAGCAGCCTACTAGCGGGGGCATACAATGAGCAGTTCTTC
CASSLLAGAYNEQFF
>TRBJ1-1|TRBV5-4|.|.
TGTGCCAGCAGCTTGGCAGGCCGACAAGAAGCTTTCTTT
CASSLAGRQEAFF
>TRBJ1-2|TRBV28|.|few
TGTGCCAGCAGTTTATTCGCGGCGCCGGGCAGGCTACTAGATTATGGCTACACCTTC
CASSLFAAPGRLLDYGYTF
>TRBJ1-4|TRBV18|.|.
TGTGCCAGCTCACTGAATTCGCAGGGTGCATCTAATGAAAAACTGTTTTTT
CASSLNSQGASNEKLFF
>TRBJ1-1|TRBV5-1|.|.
TGCGCCAGCAGCTTCCGGGACACGAACACTGAAGCTTTCTTT
CASSFRDTNTEAFF
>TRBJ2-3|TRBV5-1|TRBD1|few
TGCGCCAGCTGGGACAGGGGGGGTCCAGATACGCAGTATTTT
CASWDRGGPDTQYF
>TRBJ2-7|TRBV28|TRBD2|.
TGTGCCAGCGTAGGACTAGCGGGCTACGAGCAGTACTTC
CASVGLAGYEQYF
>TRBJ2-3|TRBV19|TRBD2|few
TGTGCCAGTAGTATAGGGAGTAGCGGGGTAACAGATACGCAGTATTTT
CASSIGSSGVTDTQYF
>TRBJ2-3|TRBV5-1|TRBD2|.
TGCGCCAGCAGCCCGGGGAGACTAGCGGGGGGTGGTACGCAGTATTTT
CASSPGRLAGGGTQYF
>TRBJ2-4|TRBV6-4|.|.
TGTGCCAGCAGTGACTCAGGGGGGGGCGGGAACATTCAGTACTTC
CASSDSGGGGNIQYF
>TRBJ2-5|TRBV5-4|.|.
TGTGCCAGCAGCACGGCGACAGGCCCACAAGAGACCCAGTACTTC
CASSTATGPQETQYF
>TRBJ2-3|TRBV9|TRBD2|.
TGTGCCAGCAGCGGCCATAGCGGGGGGGGATTAGATACGCAGTATTTT
CASSGHSGGGLDTQYF
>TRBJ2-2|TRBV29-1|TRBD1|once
TGCAGCGTGACCCGACAGGGGAAGACCGGGGAGCTGTTTTTT
CSVTRQGKTGELFF
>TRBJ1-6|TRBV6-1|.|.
TGTGCCAGCAGTGAAGGCCTAAGCTATCCCCTCCACTTT
CASSEGLSYPLHF
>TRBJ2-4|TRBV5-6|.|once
TGTGCCAGCAGGAGGTCATCCGCAGCCAACATTCAGTACTTC
CASRRSSAANIQYF
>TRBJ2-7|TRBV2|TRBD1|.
TGTGCCAGCAACTCCGGGACAGGGGTTTACGAGCAGTACTTC
CASNSGTGVYEQYF
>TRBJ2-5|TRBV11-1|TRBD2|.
TGTGCCAGCAGCTTAGCGCGGACTAGCGGGGGGGTTGGAGAGACCCAGTACTTC
CASSLARTSGGVGETQYF
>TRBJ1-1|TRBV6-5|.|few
TGTGCCAGCAGTTACTCGAATACGGGATCGACTGAAGCTTTCTTT
CASSYSNTGSTEAFF
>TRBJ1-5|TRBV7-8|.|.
TGTGCCAGCAGCTCATTCTCAGATAGCAATCAGCCCCAGCATTTT
CASSSFSDSNQPQHF
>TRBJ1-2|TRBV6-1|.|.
TGTGCCAGCAGAGGGGCCTATGGCTACACCTTC
CASRGAYGYTF
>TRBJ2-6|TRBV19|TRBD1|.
TGTGCCAGTAGTGACGCCAGGACAGGCGACTCTGGGGCCAACGTCCTGACTTTC
CASSDARTGDSGANVLTF
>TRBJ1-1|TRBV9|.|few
TGTGCCAGCAGCGTAGACATGAACACTGAAGCTTTCTTT
CASSVDMNTEAFF
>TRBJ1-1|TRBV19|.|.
TGTGCCAGTAGTATTGGGGGAGGAGCTGAAGCTTTCTTT
CASSIGGGAEAFF
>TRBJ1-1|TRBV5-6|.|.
TGTGCCAGCAGCTTGGTGAGTCTGGGCGCTGAAGCTTTCTTT
CASSLVSLGAEAFF
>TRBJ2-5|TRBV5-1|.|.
TGCGCCAGCAGCCATATGGGGGGTCAAGAGACCCAGTACTTC
CASSHMGGQETQYF
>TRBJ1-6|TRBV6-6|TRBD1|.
TGTGCCAGCAGCGCCAGGGACAGGGGTTCACCCCTCCACTTT
CASSARDRGSPLHF